The 10 T cell receptor beta chains below all came from one sample that was sequenced in a study of T cell repertoires in cytomegalovirus infection. TCRdb itself ran the reads through MiXCR, one entry per CDR3 protein. This sample has 250,000 to 300,000 distinct CDR3 sequences, with 20% to 30% found just once. The sample taken for sequencing was PBMCs. The receptor set was obtained from a human donor in good health (CMV status not recorded). Some clones in this sample may be carry-over from other donors' samples.

This chain connects TRBV2 to TRBJ1-2; D remains unclear. The germline gives CDR1 SNHLY, CDR2 FYNNEI. Trimming removed 8 bases from V and 0 bases from J, with 10 bases in between. This CDR3 spans 13 amino acids. The CDR3, as DNA: TGTGCCAGCTTGCGTTTTTCTAACTATGGCTACACCTTC. Translated, it gives CASLRFSNYGYTF.

This clonotype was recorded a few times. In DNA form, the CDR3 reads TGCAGTGCTCGGAAAGGGCTGGAGACCCAGTACTTC. This sequence encodes CSARKGLETQYF. The chain is built from TRBV20-1 and TRBJ2-5; D not certain. V gave up 5 bases and J gave up 5 bases, with 12 bases separating them. CDR1 and CDR2 (germline): DFQATT, SNEGSKA (reference sequence). The CDR3 is 12 residues long.

The J gene is TRBJ1-1, the V gene TRBV5-1; D unresolved. Trimming took 3 bases from V and 5 from J, leaving 17 bases between them. CDR3 size: 15 residues. Germline V gene data show CDR1 as SGHRS and CDR2 as YFSETQ. The CDR3 region has the DNA TGCGCCAGCAGCTCTTTCCAGTCCGTTGGGACTGAAGCTTTCTTT. Amino acids: CASSSFQSVGTEAFF.

This clonotype has ten or more counts. The chain is built from TRBV6-1 and TRBJ1-6; D is possibly TRBD1 (5 bases). Germline V gives CDR1 MNHNS, CDR2 SASEGT. V was shortened by 6 bases and J by 7 bases, with 16 bases between the two germline ends. The CDR3 length is 15 residues. CDR3 protein: CASRTRERSNSPLHF. Written as DNA, the CDR3 is TGTGCCAGCAGGACCAGGGAAAGAAGCAATTCACCCCTCCACTTT.

In its sample, this clonotype was seen a few times. The chain joins TRBV28 to TRBJ2-3, with a tentative D call TRBD2 (6 bases). Germline lookup yields CDR1 MDHEN and CDR2 SYDVKM. The CDR3 is made up of 15 amino acids. V lost 3 bases, J lost 1 base, and 11 bases lay in between. CDR3 region: CASSFWEEGTDTQYF. The DNA of the CDR3 is TGTGCCAGCAGTTTCTGGGAGGAGGGCACAGATACGCAGTATTTT.

This clonotype was detected a few times. The rearrangement links TRBV28 to TRBJ2-1; 9 nucleotides agree with TRBD2. The CDR3 has 19 amino acids. The V segment lost 5 bases and the J segment 0 bases; nucleotides outside the gene matches: 14. CDR1 is MDHEN, CDR2 SYDVKM, per germline. For the CDR3, the DNA is TGTGCCAGCAGTCTCCCGGAAATAATAGCGGGAGACTCCTACAATGAGCAGTTCTTC. It is translated as CASSLPEIIAGDSYNEQFF.

The V gene is TRBV12-3 or TRBV12-4, the J gene TRBJ2-7; 8 positions agree with TRBD1. Trimming removed 5 bases from V and 3 bases from J; junction bases left unmatched: 3. The CDR3 consists of 13 residues. CDR3 coding DNA: TGTGCCAGCAGTAACACAGGGGGCTACGAGCAGTACTTC. As protein: CASSNTGGYEQYF.

This clonotype was recorded a few times. The J gene is TRBJ1-3, the V gene TRBV10-3; D gene ambiguous. The CDR3 consists of 12 residues. Germline V gene data show CDR1 as ENHRY and CDR2 as SYGVKD. The germline V and J ends were trimmed by 4 bases and 2 bases, with 3 bases remaining between them. The CDR3 bases are TGTGCCATCAGTGGGGCTGGAAACACCATATATTTT. Residues: CAISGAGNTIYF.

The V gene is TRBV20-1, the J gene TRBJ2-5; D may correspond to TRBD1 or TRBD2 (6 bases each). The germline V gene encodes CDR1 DFQATT and CDR2 SNEGSKA (reference sequence). The CDR3 loop spans 14 amino acids. V shed 3 bases and J shed 4 bases, with 15 bases lying between them. CDR3 sequence reads: CSASRRGRGETQYF. The CDR3 DNA is TGCAGTGCTAGTCGCCGGGGGCGCGGAGAGACCCAGTACTTC.

There are a few counts of this clonotype. The chain is built from TRBV7-3 and TRBJ2-1; 8 bases map to TRBD1. V shed 0 bases and J 8 bases; nucleotides not matched to a gene: 6. Germline V gene lookup returns CDR1 SGHTA and CDR2 FQGTGA. This CDR3 is built from 15 residues. The CDR3 loop reads CASSLTPDRGHEQFF. The CDR3 DNA is TGTGCCAGCAGCTTAACCCCCGACAGGGGCCATGAGCAGTTCTTC.